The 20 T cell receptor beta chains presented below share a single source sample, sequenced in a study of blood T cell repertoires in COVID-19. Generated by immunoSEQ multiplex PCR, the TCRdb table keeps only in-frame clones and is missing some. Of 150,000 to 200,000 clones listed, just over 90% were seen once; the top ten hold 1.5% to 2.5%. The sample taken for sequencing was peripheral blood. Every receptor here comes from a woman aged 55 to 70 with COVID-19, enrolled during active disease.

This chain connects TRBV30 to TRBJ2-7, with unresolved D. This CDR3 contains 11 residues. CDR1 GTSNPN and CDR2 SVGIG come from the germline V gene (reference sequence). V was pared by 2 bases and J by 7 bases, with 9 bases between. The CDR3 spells CAWSIQVEQYF. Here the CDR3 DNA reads TGTGCCTGGAGTATCCAGGTAGAGCAGTACTTC.

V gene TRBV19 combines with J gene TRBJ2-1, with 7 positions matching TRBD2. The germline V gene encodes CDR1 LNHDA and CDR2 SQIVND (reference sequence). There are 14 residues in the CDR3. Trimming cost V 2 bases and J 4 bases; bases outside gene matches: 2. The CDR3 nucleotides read TGTGCCAGTAGTATAAGGGAGGGGTACAATGAGCAGTTCTTC. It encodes CASSIREGYNEQFF.

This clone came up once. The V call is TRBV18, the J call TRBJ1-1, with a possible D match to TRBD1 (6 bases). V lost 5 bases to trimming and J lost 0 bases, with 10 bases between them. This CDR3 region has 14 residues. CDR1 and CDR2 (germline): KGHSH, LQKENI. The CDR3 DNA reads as TGTGCCAGCTCAATCGGACAGATGAACACTGAAGCTTTCTTT. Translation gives CASSIGQMNTEAFF.

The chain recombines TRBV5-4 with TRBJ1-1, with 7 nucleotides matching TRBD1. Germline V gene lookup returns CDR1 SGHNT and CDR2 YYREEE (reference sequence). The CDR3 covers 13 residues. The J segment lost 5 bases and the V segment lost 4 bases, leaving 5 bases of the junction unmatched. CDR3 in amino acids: CASSPRQGTEAFF. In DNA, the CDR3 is TGTGCCAGCAGCCCCCGACAGGGTACTGAAGCTTTCTTT.

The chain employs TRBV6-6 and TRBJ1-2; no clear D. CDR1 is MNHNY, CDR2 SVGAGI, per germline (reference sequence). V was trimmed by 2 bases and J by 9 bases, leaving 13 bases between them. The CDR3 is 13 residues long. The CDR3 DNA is TGTGCCAGCAGTTACGAGCTGGTCGGGAGCTACACCTTC. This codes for CASSYELVGSYTF.

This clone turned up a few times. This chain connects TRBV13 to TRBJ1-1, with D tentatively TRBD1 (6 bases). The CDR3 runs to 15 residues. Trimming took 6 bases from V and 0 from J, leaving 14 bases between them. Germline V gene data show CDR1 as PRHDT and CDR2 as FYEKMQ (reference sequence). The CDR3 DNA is TGTGCCAGCAGTTGGCAGGGGCCTATGAACACTGAAGCTTTCTTT. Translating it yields CASSWQGPMNTEAFF.

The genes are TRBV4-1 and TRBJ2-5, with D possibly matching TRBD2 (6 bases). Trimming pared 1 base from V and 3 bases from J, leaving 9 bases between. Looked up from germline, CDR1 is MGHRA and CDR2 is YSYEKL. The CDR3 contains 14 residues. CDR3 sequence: CASSQGSSEETQYF. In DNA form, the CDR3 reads TGCGCCAGCAGCCAAGGTTCTAGCGAAGAGACCCAGTACTTC.

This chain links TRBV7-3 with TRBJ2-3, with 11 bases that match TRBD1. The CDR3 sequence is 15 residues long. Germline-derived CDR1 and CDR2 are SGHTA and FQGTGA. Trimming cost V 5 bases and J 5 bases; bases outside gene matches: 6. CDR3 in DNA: TGTGCCAGCAGCCACACCGGGACAGGGGGAGATACGCAGTATTTT. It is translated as CASSHTGTGGDTQYF.

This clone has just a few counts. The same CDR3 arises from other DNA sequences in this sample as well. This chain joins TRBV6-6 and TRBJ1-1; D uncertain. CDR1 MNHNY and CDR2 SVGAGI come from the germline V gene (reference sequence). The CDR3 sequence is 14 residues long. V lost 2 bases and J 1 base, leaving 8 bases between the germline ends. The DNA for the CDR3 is TGTGCCAGCAGTTACCCAGAACAGAACACTGAAGCTTTCTTT. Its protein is CASSYPEQNTEAFF.

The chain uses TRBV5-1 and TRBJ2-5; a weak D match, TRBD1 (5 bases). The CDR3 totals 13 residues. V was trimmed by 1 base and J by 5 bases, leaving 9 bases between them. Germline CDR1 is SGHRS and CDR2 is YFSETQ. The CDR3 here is CASSLRGSETQYF. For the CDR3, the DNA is TGCGCCAGCAGCTTGAGGGGATCGGAGACCCAGTACTTC.

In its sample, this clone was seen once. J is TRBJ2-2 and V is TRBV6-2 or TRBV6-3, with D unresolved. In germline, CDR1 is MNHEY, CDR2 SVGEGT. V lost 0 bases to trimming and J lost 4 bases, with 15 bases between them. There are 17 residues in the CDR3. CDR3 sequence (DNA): TGTGCCAGCAGTTACTCGTTTACCTACAGCTCCACCGGGGAGCTGTTTTTT. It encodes CASSYSFTYSSTGELFF.

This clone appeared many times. This chain's CDR3 is CASSFRPGGNTEAFF. DNA for the CDR3: TGTGCCAGTAGTTTCCGCCCCGGCGGGAACACTGAAGCTTTCTTT. V and J are TRBV19 and TRBJ1-1; D is undetermined. Germline V lookup: CDR1 LNHDA, CDR2 SQIVND (reference sequence). The CDR3 spans 15 residues. Trimming removed 5 bases from V and 1 base from J, with 14 bases in between.

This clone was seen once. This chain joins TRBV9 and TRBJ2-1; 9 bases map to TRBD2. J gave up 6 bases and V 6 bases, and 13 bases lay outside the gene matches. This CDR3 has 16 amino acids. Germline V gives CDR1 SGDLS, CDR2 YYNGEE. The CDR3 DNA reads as TGTGCCAGCACCCCCCCGCCCGGGACTAGCCCCAATGAGCAGTTCTTC. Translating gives CASTPPPGTSPNEQFF.

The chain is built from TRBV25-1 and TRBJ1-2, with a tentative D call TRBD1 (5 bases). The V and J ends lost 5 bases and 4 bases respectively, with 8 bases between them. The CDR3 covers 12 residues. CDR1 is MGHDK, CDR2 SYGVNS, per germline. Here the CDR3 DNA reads TGTGCCAGCAGTCCAGGGATCTATGGCTACACCTTC. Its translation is CASSPGIYGYTF.

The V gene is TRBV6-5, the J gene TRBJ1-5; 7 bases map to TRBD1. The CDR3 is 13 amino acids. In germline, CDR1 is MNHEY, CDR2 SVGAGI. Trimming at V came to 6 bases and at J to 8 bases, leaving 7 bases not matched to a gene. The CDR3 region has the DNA TGTGCCAGCAGCAGGGGGTGGGAAGAGCCCCAGCATTTT. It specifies CASSRGWEEPQHF.

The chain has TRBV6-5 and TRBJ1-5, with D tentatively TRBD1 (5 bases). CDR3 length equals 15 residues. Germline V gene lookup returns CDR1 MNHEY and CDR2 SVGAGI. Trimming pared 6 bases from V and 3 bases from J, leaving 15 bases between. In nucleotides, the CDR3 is TGTGCCAGCAGCCCGACAGTAGCTAACAATCAGCCCCAGCATTTT. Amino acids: CASSPTVANNQPQHF.

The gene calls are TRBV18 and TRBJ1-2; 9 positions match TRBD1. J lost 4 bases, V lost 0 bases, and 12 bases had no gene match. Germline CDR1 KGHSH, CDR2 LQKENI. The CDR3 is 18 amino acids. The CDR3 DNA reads TGTGCCAGCTCACCACCGGACAGGGGCGGTGGACAACTCTATGGCTACACCTTC. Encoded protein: CASSPPDRGGGQLYGYTF.

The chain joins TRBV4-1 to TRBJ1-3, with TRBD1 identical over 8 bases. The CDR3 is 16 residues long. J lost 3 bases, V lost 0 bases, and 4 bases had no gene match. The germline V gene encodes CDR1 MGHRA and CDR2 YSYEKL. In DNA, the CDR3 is TGCGCCAGCAGCCAAGACAGACAGGGGCTTGGAAACACCATATATTTT. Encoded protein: CASSQDRQGLGNTIYF.

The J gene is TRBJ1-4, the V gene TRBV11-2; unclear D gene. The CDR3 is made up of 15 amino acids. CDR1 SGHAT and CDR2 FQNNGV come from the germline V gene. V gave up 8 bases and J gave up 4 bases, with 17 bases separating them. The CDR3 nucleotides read TGTGCCAGCCGCGGACTGAGGCGGTTTAATGAAAAACTGTTTTTT. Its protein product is CASRGLRRFNEKLFF.

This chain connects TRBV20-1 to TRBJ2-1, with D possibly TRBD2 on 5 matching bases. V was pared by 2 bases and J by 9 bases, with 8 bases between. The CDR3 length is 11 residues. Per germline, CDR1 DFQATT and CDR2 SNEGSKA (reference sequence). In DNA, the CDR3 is TGCAGTGCTAGACGGGATAGTGAGCAGTTCTTC. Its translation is CSARRDSEQFF.